This T cell receptor beta chain was sequenced during a study of T-cell reconstitution after alpha-beta-depleted transplantation in children (dated by TCRdb to about 2016). Some background on the complete study: Using TCR repertoire profiling, the study quantitatively followed how T-cell immune reconstitution unfolded in children after TCRalphabeta/CD19-depleted allogeneic hematopoietic cell transplantation.

In the paper's terms, the treatment or condition label means: allogeneic hematopoietic cell transplantation with graft depleted of TCRalphabeta T cells and CD19 B cells. Transplant recipients were children who received TCRalphabeta/CD19-depleted allogeneic hematopoietic cell grafts. As to this clonotype: The clone's antigen remains unknown. Base qualities are missing; no much larger clone stands one base away.

Study-level results and caveats: Over the following months the frequencies of hyperexpanded clones went down, and after one year T-cell counts and TCRbeta diversity were mostly credited to newly produced T cells. The apparently early recovery of alphabetaT-cell counts about two months after transplant reportedly depended on only several hundred rapidly expanded clones that came from non-depleted graft cells. In some patients, high TCRbeta diversity at day 60 was attributed to recipient T cells and intrathymic progenitors that had survived conditioning.

Receptor libraries were prepared by PCR. The listed sequencing device is Illumina HiSeq 2500. TCR library preparation used molecular barcoding, with unique molecular identifiers applied to normalize quantification of the TCRbeta repertoire. TCRdb passed the public sequencing reads through fastp at Q25 and MiXCR, retaining productive beta sequences. Each CDR3 protein appears once, grouped with its most common genes and DNA. In all, the sample holds about 250,000 distinct CDR3 sequences, and more than 20% of those were seen once. The ten most abundant clones make up around 4.8% of the sample. The germline V gene gives CDR1 as LGHNA and CDR2 as YSLEER. There are 16 amino acids in the CDR3, from cysteine to phenylalanine inclusive. CDR3 DNA is the only sequence kept; it has 48 bases, read in frame from the first base. At the junction V is shortened by 4 bases and J by 7 bases; bases outside the gene matches: 11.

The sample consisted of PBMCs, mostly from graft donor cells, taken 360 days after TCRalphabeta/CD19-depleted stem cell transplant. In this chain, TRBV4-3 is recombined with TRBJ2-1; 9 junctional bases match TRBD2. The source of this sequence is a female patient aged 2-15 years who had a stem cell transplant for congenital amegakaryocytic thrombocytopenia, so the T cells may come from the graft donor. The CDR3 sequence is CASSRSWASGINEQFF. The sequenced DNA is TGCGCCAGCAGCCGATCCTGGGCTAGCGGGATTAATGAGCAGTTCTTC.